Listed here are 15 T cell receptor beta chains from one sample, sequenced in a study of patients and donors after allogeneic stem cell transplantation. TCRdb used MiXCR to reprocess the RT-PCR reads, holding one entry per CDR3 protein. There are 24,000 or so distinct CDR3 sequences in the sample; around 28% occur only once, and around 47% lies in the top ten. Material: blood, either unsorted or a sorted T cell fraction (not recorded which). These receptors all come from a human donor who was either an allogeneic HSCT recipient or a stem cell or donor lymphocyte infusion donor (not recorded which). It is not recorded whose cells these are; they may come from a transplant donor.

A few counts support this clonotype. The rearrangement links TRBV12-3 or TRBV12-4 to TRBJ1-6; D is possibly TRBD1 (6 bases). CDR3 length: 12 residues. With 6 bases removed from V and 7 bases from J, the gap between germline ends came to 7 bases. CDR3 bases: TGTGCCAGCAGAGGGGGGAATTCACCCCTCCACTTT. Translated: CASRGGNSPLHF.

This clonotype was observed a handful of times. V is TRBV20-1 and J is TRBJ2-6; D is unclear. Germline values: CDR1 DFQATT, CDR2 SNEGSKA (reference sequence). This CDR3 spans 13 amino acids. CDR3 amino acids: CGQLASGANVLTF. For the CDR3, the DNA is TGCGGCCAGCTGGCGTCTGGGGCCAACGTCCTGACTTTC.

The sample holds one count of this clonotype. The chain joins TRBV29-1 to TRBJ2-1, with D possibly matching TRBD2 (5 bases). Germline-derived CDR1 and CDR2 are SQVTM and ANQGSEA. Trimming shortened V by 7 bases and J by 0 bases, and 10 bases separated the two germline ends. This CDR3 contains 13 residues. The CDR3 DNA reads as TGCAGCGCTATGGGGAGCTCCTACAATGAGCAGTTCTTC. It specifies CSAMGSSYNEQFF.

A few counts support this clonotype. This chain links TRBV7-9 with TRBJ1-5, with 7 bases aligning to TRBD1. Trimming at V came to 6 bases and at J to 9 bases, leaving 5 bases not matched to a gene. The CDR3 sequence is 12 residues long. Germline CDR1 is SEHNR and CDR2 is FQNEAQ (reference sequence). The CDR3 reads CASRDRFPPQHF. CDR3 in DNA: TGTGCCAGCAGGGACAGGTTTCCGCCCCAGCATTTT.

The chain couples TRBV24-1 to TRBJ1-2; unclear D gene. This CDR3 contains 16 residues. Germline values: CDR1 KGHDR, CDR2 SFDVKD. Trimming cost V 4 bases and J 8 bases, with 22 bases left between them. The CDR3 reads CATSDPDLSSGYGYTF. In DNA, the CDR3 is TGTGCCACCAGTGACCCGGACCTTTCCTCGGGGTACGGCTACACCTTC.

This clonotype was recorded a few times. The chain couples TRBV24-1 to TRBJ1-1; D is unresolved. This CDR3 has 15 residues. Germline assignment: CDR1 KGHDR and CDR2 SFDVKD. V lost 1 base and J 0 bases, leaving 8 bases between the germline ends. Written as DNA, the CDR3 is TGTGCCACCAGTGATTTTACGAACCTGAACACTGAAGCTTTCTTT. This codes for CATSDFTNLNTEAFF.

The rearrangement joins TRBV20-1 to TRBJ2-7; 8 bases map to TRBD2. The V gene end was trimmed by 4 bases and the J gene end by 2 bases; junction bases not matched to a gene: 4. The CDR3 contains 13 residues. Germline CDR1 reads DFQATT; CDR2 reads SNEGSKA (reference sequence). This CDR3 reads CSANNGRAYEQYF. The CDR3 coding sequence is TGCAGTGCTAATAACGGGAGGGCCTACGAGCAGTACTTC.

The V call is TRBV27, the J call TRBJ1-1; D gene uncertain. Trimming took 5 bases from V and 7 from J, leaving 17 bases between them. CDR1 and CDR2 (germline): MNHEY, SMNVEV (reference sequence). The CDR3 consists of 14 residues. The CDR3 loop reads CASSLMAPASEAFF. The CDR3 DNA is TGTGCCAGCAGTCTCATGGCCCCGGCGAGTGAAGCTTTCTTT.

This chain links TRBV29-1 with TRBJ1-1; possible D gene TRBD1, 5 bases. The CDR3 has 11 amino acids. V was shortened by 7 bases and J by 4 bases, with 10 bases between the two germline ends. CDR1 and CDR2 from the germline V gene are SQVTM and ANQGSEA. The CDR3 DNA is TGCAGCGCACAGGAGGCCACTGAAGCTTTCTTT. Translation gives CSAQEATEAFF.

This clonotype was counted a few times. The V and J genes are TRBV6-1 and TRBJ1-2; perhaps TRBD1 as D (6 bases). This CDR3 region has 15 residues. Germline values: CDR1 MNHNS, CDR2 SASEGT. Deletions cut 5 bases from V and 8 bases from J, with 21 bases between. The CDR3 sequence is CASSFGGADLAGYTF. The CDR3 DNA is TGTGCCAGCAGTTTCGGGGGGGCAGATTTGGCGGGCTACACCTTC.

As concerns this clonotype: This could be a read error, since a much larger clone is one nucleotide away. No conserved phenylalanine or tryptophan ends this CDR3, so it is likely a read error. CDR3 coding DNA: TGTGCCAGCAGCCCCTCCGGAAGGGGAACATCACCCCTCCACTTG. This translates into CASSPSGRGTSPLHL. The gene calls are TRBV12-3 or TRBV12-4 and TRBJ1-6, with TRBD1 as a possible D gene (5 bases). V was shortened by 6 bases and J by 10 bases, with 19 bases between the two germline ends. The CDR3 is made up of 15 amino acids.

This clonotype was observed many times. The V gene is TRBV7-2, the J gene TRBJ1-2; the match to TRBD1 covers 8 bases. Looked up from germline, CDR1 is SGHTA and CDR2 is FQGNSA. V lost 3 bases and J lost 4; bases outside the gene matches: 4. There are 14 residues in the CDR3. In DNA form, the CDR3 reads TGTGCCAGCAGCTTCCGGACAGGGCCCTATGGCTACACCTTC. Amino acids: CASSFRTGPYGYTF.

This clonotype has ten or more counts. The rearrangement uses TRBV12-3 or TRBV12-4 and TRBJ1-4, with TRBD1 as a possible D gene (6 bases). The germline V and J ends were trimmed by 6 bases and 6 bases, with 11 bases remaining between them. The CDR3 totals 13 residues. CDR3 residues: CASSLGQYEKLFF. CDR3 bases: TGTGCCAGCAGCCTCGGACAGTATGAAAAACTGTTTTTT.

In this sample, this clonotype turned up a few times. The rearrangement joins TRBV12-3 or TRBV12-4 to TRBJ1-4; 11 bases fit TRBD1. With V trimmed by 4 bases and J by 10 bases, 5 bases remained unmatched. The CDR3 contains 14 residues. This CDR3 is CASSWTGGAGKLFF. Here the CDR3 DNA reads TGTGCCAGCAGTTGGACAGGGGGCGCGGGAAAACTGTTTTTT.

J is TRBJ1-5 and V is TRBV20-1; the D is unclear. Germline V lookup: CDR1 DFQATT, CDR2 SNEGSKA (reference sequence). Trimming took off 6 bases at V and 4 bases at J, with 10 bases between the two ends. This CDR3 is built from 12 residues. The CDR3 DNA sequence: TGCAGTGCCTTAAAAGGGAATCAGCCCCAGCATTTT. Protein sequence: CSALKGNQPQHF.